These 15 T cell receptor beta chains were sequenced from one sample in a study of CD8+ T cells in alopecia areata. Extracted from the samples, RNA was reverse transcribed into cDNA to serve as the sequencing template. Some clones are missing from TCRdb's copy, which holds only in-frame ones; the method was immunoSEQ multiplex PCR. The profile shows about 69,000 clones, approximately 61% of them singletons. The starting material was CD8+ T cells sorted from blood, obtained at week 0. Receptors originate from a human donor with alopecia areata.

This clone was found a few times. This chain connects TRBV27 to TRBJ2-2; a weak D match, TRBD2 (5 bases). The CDR3 has 12 residues. From germline, CDR1 is MNHEY and CDR2 SMNVEV (reference sequence). V lost 5 bases and J 6 bases, leaving 7 bases between the germline ends. Here the CDR3 reads CASSPSSGELFF. CDR3 in DNA: TGTGCCAGCAGTCCTAGCTCCGGGGAGCTGTTTTTT.

V is TRBV5-1 and J is TRBJ2-3, with D possibly being TRBD1 (8 bases). V gave up 3 bases and J gave up 4 bases, with 18 bases separating them. The CDR3 contains 16 residues. Per the germline V gene, CDR1 is SGHRS and CDR2 is YFSETQ. The CDR3, as DNA: TGCGCCAGCAGCTCAGACAGGGGAGGGCAATCAGATACGCAGTATTTT. This sequence encodes CASSSDRGGQSDTQYF. Supplemented by reference TRBV5-1 and TRBJ2-3, the full variable domain reads KAGVTQTPRYLIKTRGQQVTLSCSPISGHRSVSWYQQTPGQGLQFLFEYFSETQRNKGNFPGRFSGRQFSNSRSEMNVSTLELGDSALYLCASSSDRGGQSDTQYFGPGTRLTVL.

V usage is TRBV5-1 and J usage is TRBJ2-3, with 9 bases aligning to TRBD1. Germline V gives CDR1 SGHRS, CDR2 YFSETQ. Germline trimming cut 1 base from V and 3 bases from J; bases unmatched to any gene: 3. CDR3 size: 15 residues. CDR3 residues: CASSLLGTGTDTQYF. CDR3 coding DNA: TGCGCCAGCAGCTTGCTCGGGACAGGGACAGATACGCAGTATTTT.

The genes are TRBV5-6 and TRBJ2-5; TRBD1 aligns across 7 bases. The V gene's germline CDR1 is SGHDT and CDR2 YYEEEE. CDR3 size: 13 residues. Losses at the gene ends were 6 bases for V and 1 base for J; bases not matched to a gene: 3. The CDR3 DNA reads as TGTGCCAGCAACGGGGACAGCCAAGAGACCCAGTACTTC. It codes for CASNGDSQETQYF.

This chain joins TRBV4-1 and TRBJ2-3; TRBD2 might be the D (5 bases). From germline, CDR1 is MGHRA and CDR2 YSYEKL. Trimming took off 4 bases at V and 5 bases at J, with 19 bases between the two ends. This CDR3 has 16 residues. The CDR3 here is CASSLKTGSSGDTQYF. CDR3 DNA: TGCGCCAGCAGCCTAAAAACGGGGTCATCGGGAGATACGCAGTATTTT.

V and J are TRBV19 and TRBJ2-1; D unresolved. V was trimmed by 5 bases and J by 4 bases, leaving 15 bases between them. The CDR3 covers 15 residues. CDR1 LNHDA and CDR2 SQIVND come from the germline V gene (reference sequence). CDR3 in DNA: TGTGCCAGTAGTCTTCGATCTGGGCCGTACAATGAGCAGTTCTTC. Protein: CASSLRSGPYNEQFF. Together with reference TRBV19 and TRBJ2-1, the CDR3 gives the full variable domain: DGGITQSPKYLFRKEGQNVTLSCEQNLNHDAMYWYRQDPGQGLRLIYYSQIVNDFQKGDIAEGYSVSREKKESFPLTVTSAQKNPTAFYLCASSLRSGPYNEQFFGPGTRLTVL.

This chain uses TRBV27 with TRBJ2-5, with TRBD2 identical over 12 bases. The CDR3 is 17 amino acids. V trimming: 5 bases; J trimming: 5 bases; junction bases outside the gene matches: 12. CDR1 is MNHEY and CDR2 is SMNVEV in the germline V gene (reference sequence). CDR3 amino acids: CASSPGLAGLSWETQYF. The CDR3 DNA follows: TGTGCCAGCAGTCCTGGACTAGCGGGACTTTCATGGGAGACCCAGTACTTC.

The chain uses TRBV27 and TRBJ2-7; possibly TRBD1 for D (6 bases). The CDR3 length is 14 residues. Germline values: CDR1 MNHEY, CDR2 SMNVEV (reference sequence). Trimming shortened V by 4 bases and J by 3 bases, and 13 bases separated the two germline ends. Here the CDR3 reads CASSSDSSYYEQYF. The CDR3 nucleotides read TGTGCCAGCAGTTCGGACAGTTCCTACTACGAGCAGTACTTC.

This clone has only a few counts. The chain links TRBV28 to TRBJ2-1; 12 positions agree with TRBD2. The CDR3 is 13 amino acids. The V gene's germline CDR1 is MDHEN and CDR2 SYDVKM. The junction had 5 bases not matched to a gene; V was cut back by 8 bases and J by 9 bases. As DNA, the CDR3 is TGTGCCAGCGCCGCGACTAGCGGGGGTGAGCAGTTCTTC. It encodes CASAATSGGEQFF.

The chain uses TRBV5-4 and TRBJ2-3; TRBD2 agrees at 8 bases. Germline V gene lookup returns CDR1 SGHNT and CDR2 YYREEE (reference sequence). The CDR3 length is 15 residues. V lost 0 bases, J lost 3 bases, and 3 bases stayed unmatched. The CDR3 protein is CASSLVGGETDTQYF. The CDR3 region has the DNA TGTGCCAGCAGCTTGGTCGGGGGGGAGACAGATACGCAGTATTTT.

This chain joins TRBV5-1 and TRBJ2-5; D is possibly TRBD2 (5 bases). The CDR3 runs to 14 residues. V gave up 5 bases and J gave up 4 bases, with 15 bases separating them. From germline, CDR1 is SGHRS and CDR2 YFSETQ. In DNA, the CDR3 is TGCGCCAGCAGACGATATGGACTGTCAGAGACCCAGTACTTC. Translation: CASRRYGLSETQYF.

The chain has TRBV25-1 and TRBJ1-1; 7 bases match TRBD1. Per germline, CDR1 MGHDK and CDR2 SYGVNS. The CDR3 is made up of 16 amino acids. Trimming cost V 1 base and J 4 bases; bases outside gene matches: 9. CDR3 in amino acids: CASSEFRGSGGTEAFF. The CDR3 nucleotides read TGTGCCAGCAGTGAATTTCGTGGGTCAGGGGGCACTGAAGCTTTCTTT.

The chain has TRBV9 and TRBJ2-1; perhaps D is TRBD1 or TRBD2 (5 bases each). Germline CDR1 is SGDLS and CDR2 is YYNGEE. Deletions cut 0 bases from V and 10 bases from J, with 11 bases between. The CDR3 has 13 residues. CDR3 in DNA: TGTGCCAGCAGCGTAGAAGGGGACGACGAGCAGTTCTTC. Encoded protein: CASSVEGDDEQFF.

The chain uses TRBV6-5 and TRBJ2-7, with 7 bases lining up with TRBD1. Germline-derived CDR1 and CDR2 are MNHEY and SVGAGI. Germline trimming cut 0 bases from V and 4 bases from J; bases unmatched to any gene: 3. The CDR3 has 14 amino acids. CDR3 region: CASSYSDRRYEQYF. CDR3 DNA: TGTGCCAGCAGTTACTCGGACAGGAGGTACGAGCAGTACTTC.

The chain's CDR3 is CSVEDWGDRRYEQYF. In nucleotides, the CDR3 is TGCAGCGTTGAAGATTGGGGGGACAGACGCTACGAGCAGTACTTC. The chain recombines TRBV29-1 with TRBJ2-7, with a tentative D call TRBD1 (7 bases). The CDR3 is 15 residues long. The V and J ends lost 0 bases and 3 bases respectively, with 15 bases between them. Per germline, CDR1 SQVTM and CDR2 ANQGSEA.